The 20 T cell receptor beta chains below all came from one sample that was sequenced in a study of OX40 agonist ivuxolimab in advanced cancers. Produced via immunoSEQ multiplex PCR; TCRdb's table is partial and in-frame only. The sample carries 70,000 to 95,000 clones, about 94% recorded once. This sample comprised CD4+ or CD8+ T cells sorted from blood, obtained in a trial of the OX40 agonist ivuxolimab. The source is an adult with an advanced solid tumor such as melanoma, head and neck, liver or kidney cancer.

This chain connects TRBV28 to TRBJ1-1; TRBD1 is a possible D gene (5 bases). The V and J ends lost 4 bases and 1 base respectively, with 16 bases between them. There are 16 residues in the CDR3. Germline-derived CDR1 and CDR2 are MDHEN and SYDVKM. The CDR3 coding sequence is TGTGCCAGCAGTTCCGACTCGGGGCGGACGAACACTGAAGCTTTCTTT. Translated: CASSSDSGRTNTEAFF. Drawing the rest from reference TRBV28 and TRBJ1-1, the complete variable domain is DVKVTQSSRYLVKRTGEKVFLECVQDMDHENMFWYRQDPGLGLRLIYFSYDVKMKEKGDIPEGYSVSREKKERFSLILESASTNQTSMYLCASSSDSGRTNTEAFFGQGTRLTVV.

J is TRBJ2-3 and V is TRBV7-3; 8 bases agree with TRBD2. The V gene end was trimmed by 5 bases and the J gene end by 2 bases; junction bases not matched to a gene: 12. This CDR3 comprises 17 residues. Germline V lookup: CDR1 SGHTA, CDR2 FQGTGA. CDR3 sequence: CASSQDLGLAYTDTQYF. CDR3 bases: TGTGCCAGCAGCCAAGACCTAGGACTAGCATACACAGATACGCAGTATTTT.

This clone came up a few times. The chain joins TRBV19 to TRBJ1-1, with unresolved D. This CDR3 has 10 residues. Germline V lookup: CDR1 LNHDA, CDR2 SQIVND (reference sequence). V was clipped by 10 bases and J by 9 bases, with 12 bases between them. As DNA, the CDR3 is TGTGCCAATGCACACCTTCAAGCTTTCTTT. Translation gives CANAHLQAFF. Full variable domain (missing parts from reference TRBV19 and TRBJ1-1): DGGITQSPKYLFRKEGQNVTLSCEQNLNHDAMYWYRQDPGQGLRLIYYSQIVNDFQKGDIAEGYSVSREKKESFPLTVTSAQKNPTAFYLCANAHLQAFFGQGTRLTVV.

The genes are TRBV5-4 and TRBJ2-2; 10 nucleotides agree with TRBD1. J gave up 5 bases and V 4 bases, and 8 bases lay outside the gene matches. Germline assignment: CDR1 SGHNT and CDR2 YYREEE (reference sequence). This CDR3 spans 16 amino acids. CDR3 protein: CASSLGQGVATGELFF. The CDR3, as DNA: TGTGCCAGCAGCCTCGGACAGGGGGTAGCTACCGGGGAGCTGTTTTTT.

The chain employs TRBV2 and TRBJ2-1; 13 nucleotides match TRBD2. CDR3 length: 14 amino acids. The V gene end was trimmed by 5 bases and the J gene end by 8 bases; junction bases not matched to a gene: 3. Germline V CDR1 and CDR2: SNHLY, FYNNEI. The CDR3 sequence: CASSYGLAGDEQFF. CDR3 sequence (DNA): TGTGCCAGCAGTTATGGACTAGCGGGAGATGAGCAGTTCTTC. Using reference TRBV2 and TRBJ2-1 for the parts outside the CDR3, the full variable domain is EPEVTQTPSHQVTQMGQEVILRCVPISNHLYFYWYRQILGQKVEFLVSFYNNEISEKSEIFDDQFSVERPDGSNFTLKIRSTKLEDSAMYFCASSYGLAGDEQFFGPGTRLTVL.

The CDR3 region is CASSSRTVSSYNEQFF. CDR3 nucleotides: TGTGCCAGCAGCTCTCGGACGGTGAGCTCCTACAATGAGCAGTTCTTC. The rearrangement uses TRBV7-6 and TRBJ2-1; D remains unclear. In germline, CDR1 is SGHVS, CDR2 FNYEAQ. V gave up 4 bases and J gave up 0 bases, with 13 bases separating them. There are 16 residues in the CDR3.

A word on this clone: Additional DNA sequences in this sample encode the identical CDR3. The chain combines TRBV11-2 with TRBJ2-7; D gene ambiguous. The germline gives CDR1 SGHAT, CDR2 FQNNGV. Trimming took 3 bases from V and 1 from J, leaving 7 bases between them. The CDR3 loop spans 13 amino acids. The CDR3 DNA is TGTGCCAGCAGCTTCGGCAGTTCCTACGAGCAGTACTTC. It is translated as CASSFGSSYEQYF.

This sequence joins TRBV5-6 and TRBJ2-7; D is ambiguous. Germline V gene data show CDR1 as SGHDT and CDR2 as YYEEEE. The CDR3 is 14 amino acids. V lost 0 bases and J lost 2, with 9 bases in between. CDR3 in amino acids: CASSLGVIPYEQYF. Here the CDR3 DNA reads TGTGCCAGCAGCTTGGGGGTGATTCCCTACGAGCAGTACTTC.

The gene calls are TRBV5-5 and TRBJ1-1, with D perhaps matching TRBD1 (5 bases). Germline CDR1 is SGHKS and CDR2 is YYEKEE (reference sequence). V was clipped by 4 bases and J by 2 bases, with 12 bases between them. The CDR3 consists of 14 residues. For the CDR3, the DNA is TGTGCCAGCAGCGCAACAGGACGCAACACTGAAGCTTTCTTT. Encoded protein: CASSATGRNTEAFF.

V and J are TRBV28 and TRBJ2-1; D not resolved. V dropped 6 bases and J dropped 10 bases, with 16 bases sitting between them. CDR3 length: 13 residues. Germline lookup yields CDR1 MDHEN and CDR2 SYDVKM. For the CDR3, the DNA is TGTGCCAGCAGCGATTTTGGTTACGGGGAGCAGTTCTTC. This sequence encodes CASSDFGYGEQFF.

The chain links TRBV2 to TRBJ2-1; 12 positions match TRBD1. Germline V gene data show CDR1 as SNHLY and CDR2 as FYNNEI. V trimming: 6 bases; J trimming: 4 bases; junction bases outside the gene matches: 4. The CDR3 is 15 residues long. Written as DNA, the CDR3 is TGTGCCAGCAGGGGGACAGGGGGCCAATACAATGAGCAGTTCTTC. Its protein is CASRGTGGQYNEQFF.

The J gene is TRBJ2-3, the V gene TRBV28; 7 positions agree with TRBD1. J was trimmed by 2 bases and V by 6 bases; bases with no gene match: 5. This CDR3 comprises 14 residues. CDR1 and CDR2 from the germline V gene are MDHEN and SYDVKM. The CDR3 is CASSPRGPTDTQYF. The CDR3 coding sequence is TGTGCCAGCAGCCCAAGGGGGCCCACAGATACGCAGTATTTT.

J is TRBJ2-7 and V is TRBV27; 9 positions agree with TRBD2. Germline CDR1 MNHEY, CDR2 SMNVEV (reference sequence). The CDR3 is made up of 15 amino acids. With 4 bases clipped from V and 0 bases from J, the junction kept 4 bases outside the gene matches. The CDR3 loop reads CASSWTSASSYEQYF. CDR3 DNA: TGTGCCAGCAGTTGGACTAGCGCGAGCTCCTACGAGCAGTACTTC.

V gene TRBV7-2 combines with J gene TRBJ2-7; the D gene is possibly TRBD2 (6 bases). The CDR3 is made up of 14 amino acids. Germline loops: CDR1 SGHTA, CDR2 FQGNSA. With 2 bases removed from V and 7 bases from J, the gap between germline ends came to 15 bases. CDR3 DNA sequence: TGTGCCAGCAGCTTAACGACTGCAAGCGGGGAGCAGTACTTC. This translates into CASSLTTASGEQYF.

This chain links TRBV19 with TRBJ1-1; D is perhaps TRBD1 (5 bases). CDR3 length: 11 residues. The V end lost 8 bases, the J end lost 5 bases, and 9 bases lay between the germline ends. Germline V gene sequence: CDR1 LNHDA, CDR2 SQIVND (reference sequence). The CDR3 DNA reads TGTGCCAGTGAGAGGGGTACTGAAGCTTTCTTT. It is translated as CASERGTEAFF. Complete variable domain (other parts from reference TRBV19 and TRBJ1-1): DGGITQSPKYLFRKEGQNVTLSCEQNLNHDAMYWYRQDPGQGLRLIYYSQIVNDFQKGDIAEGYSVSREKKESFPLTVTSAQKNPTAFYLCASERGTEAFFGQGTRLTVV.

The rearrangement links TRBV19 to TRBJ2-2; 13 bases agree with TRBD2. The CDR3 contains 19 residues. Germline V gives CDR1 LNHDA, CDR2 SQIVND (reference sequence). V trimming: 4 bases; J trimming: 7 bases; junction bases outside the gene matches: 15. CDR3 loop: CASSTTPPGLAGSGGELFF. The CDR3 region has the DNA TGTGCCAGTAGTACGACACCTCCGGGACTAGCGGGATCGGGCGGGGAGCTGTTTTTT. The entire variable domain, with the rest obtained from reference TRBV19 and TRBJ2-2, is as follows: DGGITQSPKYLFRKEGQNVTLSCEQNLNHDAMYWYRQDPGQGLRLIYYSQIVNDFQKGDIAEGYSVSREKKESFPLTVTSAQKNPTAFYLCASSTTPPGLAGSGGELFFGEGSRLTVL.

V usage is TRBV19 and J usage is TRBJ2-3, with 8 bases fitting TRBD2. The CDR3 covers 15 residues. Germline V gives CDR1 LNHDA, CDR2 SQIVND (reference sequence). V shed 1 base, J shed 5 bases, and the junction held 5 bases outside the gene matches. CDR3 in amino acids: CASSIGRGGGDTQYF. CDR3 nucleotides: TGTGCCAGTAGTATAGGCCGGGGGGGCGGAGATACGCAGTATTTT.

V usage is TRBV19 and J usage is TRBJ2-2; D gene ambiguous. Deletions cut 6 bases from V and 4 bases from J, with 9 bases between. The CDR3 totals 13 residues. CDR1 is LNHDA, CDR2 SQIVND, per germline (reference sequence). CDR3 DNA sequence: TGTGCCAGTAGAACCCCCGGCACCGGGGAGCTGTTTTTT. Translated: CASRTPGTGELFF.

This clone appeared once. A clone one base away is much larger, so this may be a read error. The CDR3 DNA reads TGTGCCAGCAGCCTGGGACAGGGGGCCTACGAGCAGTACTTC. This encodes CASSLGQGAYEQYF. The V and J genes are TRBV11-2 and TRBJ2-7; TRBD1 matches 11 bases. The CDR3 covers 14 residues. From germline, CDR1 is SGHAT and CDR2 FQNNGV. J lost 2 bases, V lost 5 bases, and 2 bases had no gene match.

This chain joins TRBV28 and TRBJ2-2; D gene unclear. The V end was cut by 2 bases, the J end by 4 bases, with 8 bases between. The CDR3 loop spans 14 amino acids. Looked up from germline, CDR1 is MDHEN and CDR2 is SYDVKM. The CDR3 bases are TGTGCCAGCAGTTTAGGGGTTGGCACCGGGGAGCTGTTTTTT. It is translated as CASSLGVGTGELFF.